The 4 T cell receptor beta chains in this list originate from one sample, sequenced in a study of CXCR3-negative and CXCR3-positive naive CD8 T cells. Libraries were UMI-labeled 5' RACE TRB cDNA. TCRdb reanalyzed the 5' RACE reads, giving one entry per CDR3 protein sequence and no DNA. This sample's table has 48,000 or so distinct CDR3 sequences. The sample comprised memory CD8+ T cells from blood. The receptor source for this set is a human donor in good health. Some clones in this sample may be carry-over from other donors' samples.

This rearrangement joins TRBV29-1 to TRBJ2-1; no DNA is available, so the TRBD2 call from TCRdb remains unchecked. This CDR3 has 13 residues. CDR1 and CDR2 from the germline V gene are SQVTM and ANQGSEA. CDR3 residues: CSVEMGLEDEQFF.

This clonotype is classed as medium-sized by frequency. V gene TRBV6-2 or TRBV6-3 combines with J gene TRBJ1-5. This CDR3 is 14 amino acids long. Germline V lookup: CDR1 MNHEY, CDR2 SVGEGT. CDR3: CATERDPENQPQHF.

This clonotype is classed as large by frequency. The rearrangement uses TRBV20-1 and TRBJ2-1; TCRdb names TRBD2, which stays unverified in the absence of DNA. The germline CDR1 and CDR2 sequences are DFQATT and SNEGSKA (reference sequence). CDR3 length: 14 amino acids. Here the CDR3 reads CSANSGGDYNEQFF.

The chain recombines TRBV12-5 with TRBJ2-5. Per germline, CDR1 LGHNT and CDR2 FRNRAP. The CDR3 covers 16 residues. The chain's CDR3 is CASGLEGPEYQETQYF.